Listed below are T cell receptor beta chains from one sample, sequenced in a study of blood T cell repertoires in COVID-19. Sequenced by immunoSEQ multiplex PCR; TCRdb stores in-frame clones only, minus some. This table has roughly 200,000 clones, less than 80% appearing once. Sequenced: peripheral blood. The receptors were sampled from a man aged 50 to 60 who had recovered from COVID-19. The CDR3 runs from the conserved cysteine through the conserved F or W. The order of the fields is J gene, D gene, clone size, V gene, CDR3 DNA, CDR3 protein. D genes are given only for firm matches. The size entry is marked missing in some rows and otherwise reads once, few, many or a size class.

J gene: TRBJ2-1; D gene: TRBD1; clone size: few; V gene: TRBV25-1; CDR3 DNA: TGTGCCAGCATGGGGTCAGGGGGTGTCAATGAGCAGTTCTTC; CDR3 protein: CASMGSGGVNEQFF
J gene: TRBJ2-7; D gene: NA; clone size: few; V gene: TRBV5-1; CDR3 DNA: TGCGCCAGCAGCTTGGGCTCCGCGGCCTACGAGCAGTACTTC; CDR3 protein: CASSLGSAAYEQYF
J gene: TRBJ1-1; D gene: NA; clone size: NA; V gene: TRBV5-1; CDR3 DNA: TGCGCCAGCAGCTTAGCAGGGGCCACTGAAGCTTTCTTT; CDR3 protein: CASSLAGATEAFF
J gene: TRBJ2-3; D gene: NA; clone size: NA; V gene: TRBV19; CDR3 DNA: TGTGCCAGTAGTCACCCCCGACTTAGCACAGATACGCAGTATTTT; CDR3 protein: CASSHPRLSTDTQYF
J gene: TRBJ1-5; D gene: TRBD1; clone size: once; V gene: TRBV28; CDR3 DNA: TGTGCCAGCAGTAAGACCCGGGACAGGGGGTATCAGCCCCAGCATTTT; CDR3 protein: CASSKTRDRGYQPQHF
J gene: TRBJ1-2; D gene: NA; clone size: once; V gene: TRBV27; CDR3 DNA: TGTGCCAGCAGTTTGGGGGGGTGGGGTGGCTACACCTTC; CDR3 protein: CASSLGGWGGYTF
J gene: TRBJ2-1; D gene: NA; clone size: NA; V gene: TRBV30; CDR3 DNA: TGTGCCTGGAGCCCCTTGGGGCCTCTGAATGAGCAGTTCTTC; CDR3 protein: CAWSPLGPLNEQFF
J gene: TRBJ2-5; D gene: TRBD1; clone size: few; V gene: TRBV25-1; CDR3 DNA: TGTGCCAGCAGTGCTAGACAGGGCGCACTTCAAGAGACCCAGTACTTC; CDR3 protein: CASSARQGALQETQYF
J gene: TRBJ2-7; D gene: NA; clone size: NA; V gene: TRBV6-5; CDR3 DNA: TGTGCCAGCACACGCGACCGCGTCGCGGATGAGCAGTACTTC; CDR3 protein: CASTRDRVADEQYF
J gene: TRBJ1-5; D gene: TRBD1; clone size: few; V gene: TRBV4-2; CDR3 DNA: TGTGCCAGCAGCCAAGATAGCCTCGACAGGGTTTATCAGCCCCAGCATTTT; CDR3 protein: CASSQDSLDRVYQPQHF
J gene: TRBJ2-7; D gene: TRBD1; clone size: NA; V gene: TRBV5-6; CDR3 DNA: TGTGCCAGCAGCTTGGTCGGGACAGGGGATTTCTACGAGCAGTACTTC; CDR3 protein: CASSLVGTGDFYEQYF
J gene: TRBJ2-1; D gene: TRBD2; clone size: NA; V gene: TRBV14; CDR3 DNA: TGTGCCAGCAGCCTCCGACTAGCGGGAGTTAATGAGCAGTTCTTC; CDR3 protein: CASSLRLAGVNEQFF
J gene: TRBJ1-1; D gene: NA; clone size: many; V gene: TRBV19; CDR3 DNA: TGTGCCAGTAGTTACGGGGAGAACACTGAAGCTTTCTTT; CDR3 protein: CASSYGENTEAFF
J gene: TRBJ2-7; D gene: NA; clone size: NA; V gene: TRBV5-6; CDR3 DNA: TGTGCCAGCAGCGTCCCCAACGGGGAGCAGTACTTC; CDR3 protein: CASSVPNGEQYF
J gene: TRBJ2-7; D gene: NA; clone size: NA; V gene: TRBV28; CDR3 DNA: TGTGCCAGCAGCGACTCCCCCTACGAGCAGTACTTC; CDR3 protein: CASSDSPYEQYF
J gene: TRBJ2-1; D gene: NA; clone size: NA; V gene: TRBV5-6; CDR3 DNA: TGTGCCAGCAGAGTGGCGGGTGATGAGCAGTTCTTC; CDR3 protein: CASRVAGDEQFF
J gene: TRBJ2-1; D gene: NA; clone size: few; V gene: TRBV12-5; CDR3 DNA: TGTGCTAGTGGTTTAGGGCAGGGAGGGGGTGGAGATGAGCAGTTCTTC; CDR3 protein: CASGLGQGGGGDEQFF
J gene: TRBJ1-5; D gene: TRBD1; clone size: NA; V gene: TRBV27; CDR3 DNA: TGTGCCAGCAGTCAGGGACCGGGACAGAGCAATCAGCCCCAGCATTTT; CDR3 protein: CASSQGPGQSNQPQHF
J gene: TRBJ2-7; D gene: TRBD2; clone size: NA; V gene: TRBV6-5; CDR3 DNA: TGTGCCAGCGAAAGCGGGGGAGAGCAGTACTTC; CDR3 protein: CASESGGEQYF
J gene: TRBJ2-3; D gene: TRBD2; clone size: NA; V gene: TRBV15; CDR3 DNA: TGTGCCACCAGCAGAGTGATTGGGGGAGGGGTAACAGATACGCAGTATTTT; CDR3 protein: CATSRVIGGGVTDTQYF
J gene: TRBJ2-1; D gene: TRBD2; clone size: once; V gene: TRBV24-1; CDR3 DNA: TGTGCCACCTCCCTAGCGGGAGATTTCTACAATGAGCAGTTCTTC; CDR3 protein: CATSLAGDFYNEQFF
J gene: TRBJ2-3; D gene: TRBD2; clone size: NA; V gene: TRBV5-1; CDR3 DNA: TGCGCCAGCAGCACTCGACTAGCGGGAGTACGAGATACGCAGTATTTT; CDR3 protein: CASSTRLAGVRDTQYF
J gene: TRBJ2-7; D gene: NA; clone size: NA; V gene: TRBV2; CDR3 DNA: TGTGCCAGCAGTCTTCTAGACAGCTACGAGCAGTACTTC; CDR3 protein: CASSLLDSYEQYF
J gene: TRBJ2-7; D gene: NA; clone size: NA; V gene: TRBV11-3; CDR3 DNA: TGTGCCAGCAGCCCTCGGAGAGCAGACTCCTACGAGCAGTACTTC; CDR3 protein: CASSPRRADSYEQYF
J gene: TRBJ2-1; D gene: NA; clone size: NA; V gene: TRBV28; CDR3 DNA: TGTGCCAGCAGTCGACCCCCGACTAGGTACCCACCATATGAGCAGTTCTTC; CDR3 protein: CASSRPPTRYPPYEQFF
J gene: TRBJ2-4; D gene: TRBD2; clone size: NA; V gene: TRBV10-3; CDR3 DNA: TGTGCCATCAGTGAGTCGATACTAGCGGAAAACATTCAGTACTTC; CDR3 protein: CAISESILAENIQYF
J gene: TRBJ1-4; D gene: TRBD1; clone size: NA; V gene: TRBV6-5; CDR3 DNA: TGTGCCAGCAGTTACATGGGACAGGGGGGTAGAGAAAAACTGTTTTTT; CDR3 protein: CASSYMGQGGREKLFF
J gene: TRBJ2-1; D gene: NA; clone size: NA; V gene: TRBV19; CDR3 DNA: TGTGCCAGTAGTAAAGACAGATCCAACGGGGTAAACAATGAGCAGTTCTTC; CDR3 protein: CASSKDRSNGVNNEQFF
J gene: TRBJ2-2; D gene: TRBD1; clone size: few; V gene: TRBV24-1; CDR3 DNA: TGTGCCACCAGTCTTCACAGGACAGGGGGATCCGGGGAGCTGTTTTTT; CDR3 protein: CATSLHRTGGSGELFF
J gene: TRBJ2-1; D gene: TRBD2; clone size: NA; V gene: TRBV2; CDR3 DNA: TGTGCCAGCATGATAGCGGGAGGATTCTACAATGAGCAGTTCTTC; CDR3 protein: CASMIAGGFYNEQFF
J gene: TRBJ1-3; D gene: TRBD1; clone size: NA; V gene: TRBV6-5; CDR3 DNA: TGTGCCAGCTTCCGGACAGGGGCCAACACCATATATTTT; CDR3 protein: CASFRTGANTIYF
J gene: TRBJ2-2; D gene: NA; clone size: NA; V gene: TRBV6-2/TRBV6-3; CDR3 DNA: TGTGCCAGCAGCCGAACTTCGACTATGGAGCTGTTTTTT; CDR3 protein: CASSRTSTMELFF
J gene: TRBJ2-3; D gene: TRBD1; clone size: NA; V gene: TRBV3-1/TRBV3-2; CDR3 DNA: TGTGCCAGCAGCCAGGGACAGGGCACAGATACGCAGTATTTT; CDR3 protein: CASSQGQGTDTQYF
J gene: TRBJ2-7; D gene: TRBD1; clone size: NA; V gene: TRBV5-1; CDR3 DNA: TGCGCCAGCAGCATCGGACAGGCCTACGAGCAGTACTTC; CDR3 protein: CASSIGQAYEQYF
J gene: TRBJ1-5; D gene: NA; clone size: NA; V gene: TRBV2; CDR3 DNA: TGTGCCAGCACTGTGTTCCAGAGCAATCAGCCCCAGCATTTT; CDR3 protein: CASTVFQSNQPQHF
J gene: TRBJ2-3; D gene: TRBD2; clone size: NA; V gene: TRBV12-3/TRBV12-4; CDR3 DNA: TGTGCCAGCAGTTTAGCGCCGGGGCCAAGACTAGCTTTC; CDR3 protein: CASSLAPGPRLAF
J gene: TRBJ2-1; D gene: TRBD2; clone size: NA; V gene: TRBV7-9; CDR3 DNA: TGTGCCAGCAGCTTAGAATGGCGGGAGGAAGGCAATGAGCAGTTCTTC; CDR3 protein: CASSLEWREEGNEQFF
J gene: TRBJ2-1; D gene: NA; clone size: few; V gene: TRBV15; CDR3 DNA: TGTGCCACCAGCTACTCTACAGGGAGTGTTGATGAGCAGTTCTTC; CDR3 protein: CATSYSTGSVDEQFF
J gene: TRBJ1-1; D gene: NA; clone size: NA; V gene: TRBV7-8; CDR3 DNA: TGTGCCAGCAGCCAGAGATCCGGGAGTGAAGCTTTCTTT; CDR3 protein: CASSQRSGSEAFF
J gene: TRBJ1-4; D gene: NA; clone size: NA; V gene: TRBV5-1; CDR3 DNA: TGCGCCAGCAGCTTGCGGTCAACTAATGAAAAACTGTTTTTT; CDR3 protein: CASSLRSTNEKLFF
J gene: TRBJ2-1; D gene: NA; clone size: NA; V gene: TRBV2; CDR3 DNA: TGTGCCAGCAGTGAAAATGGGCTAGCGGAGCAGTTCTTC; CDR3 protein: CASSENGLAEQFF
J gene: TRBJ2-5; D gene: TRBD2; clone size: NA; V gene: TRBV7-3; CDR3 DNA: TGTGCCAGCAGTGCAGCGGGAGGGCTGGGGACCCAGTACTTC; CDR3 protein: CASSAAGGLGTQYF
J gene: TRBJ2-3; D gene: TRBD2; clone size: NA; V gene: TRBV30; CDR3 DNA: TGTGCCTGGAGATTACTCCGACTAGCGGGAGACCAGGTAGATACGCAGTATTTT; CDR3 protein: CAWRLLRLAGDQVDTQYF
J gene: TRBJ2-7; D gene: TRBD2; clone size: NA; V gene: TRBV7-8; CDR3 DNA: TGTGCCAGCAGTCTTGAGCCTAGCGGGGGGTACGAGCAGTACTTC; CDR3 protein: CASSLEPSGGYEQYF
J gene: TRBJ2-7; D gene: NA; clone size: few; V gene: TRBV1; CDR3 DNA: TGCACCAGCAGCCAAGAAGGACAGGAAGACTACGAGCAGTACTTC; CDR3 protein: CTSSQEGQEDYEQYF
J gene: TRBJ2-6; D gene: NA; clone size: NA; V gene: TRBV5-8; CDR3 DNA: TGTGCCAGCAGCTTGGACTACTCTGGGGCCAACGTCCTGACTTTC; CDR3 protein: CASSLDYSGANVLTF
J gene: TRBJ2-3; D gene: TRBD2; clone size: NA; V gene: TRBV7-3; CDR3 DNA: TGTGCCAGCAGCGCAGAAGTGGGAGGGGGCACAGATACGCAGTATTTT; CDR3 protein: CASSAEVGGGTDTQYF
J gene: TRBJ2-2; D gene: NA; clone size: many; V gene: TRBV7-6; CDR3 DNA: TGTGCCAGCAGCTTAGTCAGTACCGGGGAGCTGTTTTTT; CDR3 protein: CASSLVSTGELFF
J gene: TRBJ2-5; D gene: TRBD2; clone size: NA; V gene: TRBV5-4; CDR3 DNA: TGTGCCAGCAGCCAAAGCGGGACCGCCACCCCAGAGACCCAGTACTTC; CDR3 protein: CASSQSGTATPETQYF
J gene: TRBJ1-1; D gene: NA; clone size: NA; V gene: TRBV25-1; CDR3 DNA: TGTGCCAGCAGTGAGATCGGGGAGAAAGCTTTCTTT; CDR3 protein: CASSEIGEKAFF
J gene: TRBJ2-7; D gene: TRBD2; clone size: NA; V gene: TRBV27; CDR3 DNA: TGTGCCAGCAGTTTCCTGACTAGCGGGAGGAGTGAGCAGTACTTC; CDR3 protein: CASSFLTSGRSEQYF
J gene: TRBJ2-5; D gene: NA; clone size: NA; V gene: TRBV5-1; CDR3 DNA: TGCGCCAGCAGCTTCACTCCCGGGAGAACGGGGGCCCAGTACTTC; CDR3 protein: CASSFTPGRTGAQYF
J gene: TRBJ1-5; D gene: NA; clone size: NA; V gene: TRBV21-1; CDR3 DNA: TGTGCCAGCCGCCGGACGGGGGGCCGGAATCAGCCCCAGCATTTT; CDR3 protein: CASRRTGGRNQPQHF
J gene: TRBJ2-7; D gene: NA; clone size: NA; V gene: TRBV21-1; CDR3 DNA: TGTGCCAGCAGCAAAGCATTGAGGCTAGCGGGGTACGAGCAGTACTTC; CDR3 protein: CASSKALRLAGYEQYF